Each of the 6 T cell receptor beta chains below was sequenced from the same sample in a study of tumor-infiltrating lymphocytes in primary liver carcinoma. TCR beta cDNA was prepared out of around 460 ng total RNA by means of a constant-region primer. Investigators got TCR beta libraries out of three nested multiplex PCR rounds, done with slightly modified ARM-PCR. For around 9 cycles apiece, the opening two PCR rounds ran with TRBV1-TRBV30 forward primers and a C-beta reverse primer. TCRdb re-called the multiplex PCR reads through MiXCR, storing one row per CDR3 protein. The profile shows just over 300,000 distinct CDR3 sequences, approximately 58% of them singletons. Germline DNA was also extracted, and blood RNA derived from unsorted whole blood. Specimen: peripheral blood. These receptors originate from a woman under 40 with primary liver carcinoma and hepatitis B virus infection.

The chain employs TRBV5-4 and TRBJ2-5, with D possibly matching TRBD1 (6 bases). V lost 3 bases, J lost 3 bases, and 12 bases lay in between. The CDR3 sequence is 14 residues long. Germline-derived CDR1 and CDR2 are SGHNT and YYREEE (reference sequence). The CDR3 coding sequence is TGTGCCAGCAGCTCTTACAGGGTTGAAGAGACCCAGTACTTC. Protein sequence: CASSSYRVEETQYF.

This chain connects TRBV12-3 or TRBV12-4 to TRBJ1-6; D is perhaps TRBD1 (6 bases). The CDR3 runs to 14 residues. The V end was cut by 6 bases, the J end by 16 bases, with 22 bases between. The CDR3 loop is CASSGGQTNLPLHF. CDR3 DNA sequence: TGTGCCAGCAGCGGTGGACAGACTAATTTACCACTCCACTTT.

The chain combines TRBV12-3 or TRBV12-4 with TRBJ2-5; D unclear. There are 17 residues in the CDR3. V lost 5 bases to trimming and J lost 2 bases, with 21 bases between them. The CDR3 loop is CASSPDFRNDFQETQYF. The DNA of the CDR3 is TGTGCCAGCAGTCCAGACTTTAGAAACGATTTTCAAGAGACCCAGTACTTC.

This clonotype was observed a few times. The chain uses TRBV4-3 and TRBJ2-7, with 9 positions matching TRBD1. The CDR3 consists of 16 residues. CDR1 and CDR2 from the germline V gene are LGHNA and YSLEER. With V trimmed by 0 bases and J by 1 base, 4 bases remained unmatched. This CDR3 is CASSQDRTGESYEQYF. The CDR3 DNA reads TGCGCCAGCAGCCAAGATAGGACAGGGGAGTCCTACGAGCAGTACTTC.

This clonotype was seen many times. V gene TRBV11-2 combines with J gene TRBJ2-5; D possibly corresponds to TRBD2 (5 bases). V lost 4 bases and J 5 bases, leaving 14 bases between the germline ends. Germline loops: CDR1 SGHAT, CDR2 FQNNGV. The CDR3 has 14 residues. CDR3 nucleotides: TGTGCCAGCAGCTCCACCGGACTTGGGGAGACCCAGTACTTC. It yields the protein CASSSTGLGETQYF.

The rearrangement uses TRBV4-3 and TRBJ2-3; tentative D call: TRBD2 (6 bases). The CDR3 has 15 amino acids. Between the trimmed V and J ends, which lost 0 bases and 1 base, there was a span of 8 bases. The germline V gene encodes CDR1 LGHNA and CDR2 YSLEER. The CDR3 loop is CASSQESGGTDTQYF. CDR3 coding DNA: TGCGCCAGCAGCCAAGAGTCGGGAGGCACAGATACGCAGTATTTT.